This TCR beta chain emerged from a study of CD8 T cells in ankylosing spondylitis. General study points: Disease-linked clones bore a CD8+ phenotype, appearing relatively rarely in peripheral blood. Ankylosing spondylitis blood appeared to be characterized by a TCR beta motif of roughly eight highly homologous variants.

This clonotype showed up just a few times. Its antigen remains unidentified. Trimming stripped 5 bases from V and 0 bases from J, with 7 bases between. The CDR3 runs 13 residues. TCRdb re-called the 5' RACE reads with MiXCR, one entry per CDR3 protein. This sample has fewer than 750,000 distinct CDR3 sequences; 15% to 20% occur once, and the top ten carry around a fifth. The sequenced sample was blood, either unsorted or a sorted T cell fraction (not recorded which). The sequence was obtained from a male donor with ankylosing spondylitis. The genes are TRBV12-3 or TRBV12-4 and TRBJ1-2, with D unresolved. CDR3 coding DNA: TGTGCCAGCAGTGACTCAGCTAACTATGGCTACACCTTC. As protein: CASSDSANYGYTF.